These 4 T cell receptor beta chains were sequenced from one sample in a study of shared clonotypes between healthy human individuals (TCRdb year 2020). Libraries were built with the immunoSEQ multiplex PCR assay. TCRdb obtained this table from immuneACCESS and retained in-frame rearrangements with V and J assigned. These tables miss some clones; where compared with another copy, unresolved V genes account for less than half of the shortfall, and the remainder is unexplained. The sample table lists some 2,400,000 clones, nearly 97% of them with a count of one. The ten largest clones take up 0.13% of the sample. Sequencing was carried out using naive CD4+ T cells sorted from blood. This specimen's cell subset or site label, interpreted: CD45RA+ positively selected. All receptors come from a man aged 18 to 30 in good health.

The gene calls are TRBV5-6 and TRBJ2-7, with 10 nucleotides matching TRBD2. This CDR3 spans 16 amino acids. The germline gives CDR1 SGHDT, CDR2 YYEEEE. J lost 5 bases, V lost 0 bases, and 8 bases had no gene match. The CDR3 reads CASSLASGSKANEQYF. The CDR3 coding sequence is TGTGCCAGCAGCTTGGCTAGCGGGAGTAAGGCGAACGAGCAGTACTTC.

This chain links TRBV6-5 with TRBJ1-2; 7 positions agree with TRBD1. The V segment lost 5 bases and the J segment 4 bases; nucleotides outside the gene matches: 10. CDR3 length equals 15 residues. Germline assignment: CDR1 MNHEY and CDR2 SVGAGI. CDR3 sequence: CASSGQLQGPYGYTF. CDR3 nucleotide sequence: TGTGCCAGCAGTGGACAACTACAGGGGCCCTATGGCTACACCTTC.

A word on this clone: Other DNA sequences of this sample code for an identical CDR3. This sequence joins TRBV5-1 and TRBJ1-4, with unresolved D. CDR3 length: 13 residues. The germline CDR1 and CDR2 sequences are SGHRS and YFSETQ. V was cut by 7 bases and J by 0 bases, with 7 bases left in between. The CDR3 DNA sequence: TGCGCCAGCCGGGAAGCAACTAATGAAAAACTGTTTTTT. Translated: CASREATNEKLFF.

This clone has just one count. V is TRBV19 and J is TRBJ1-3, with D possibly matching TRBD1 (5 bases). CDR1 is LNHDA, CDR2 SQIVND, per germline (reference sequence). The V and J ends lost 8 bases and 0 bases respectively, with 8 bases between them. There are 13 residues in the CDR3. The CDR3 nucleotides are TGTGCCAGTGAGGGGTCCTCTGGAAACACCATATATTTT. The encoded protein is CASEGSSGNTIYF.